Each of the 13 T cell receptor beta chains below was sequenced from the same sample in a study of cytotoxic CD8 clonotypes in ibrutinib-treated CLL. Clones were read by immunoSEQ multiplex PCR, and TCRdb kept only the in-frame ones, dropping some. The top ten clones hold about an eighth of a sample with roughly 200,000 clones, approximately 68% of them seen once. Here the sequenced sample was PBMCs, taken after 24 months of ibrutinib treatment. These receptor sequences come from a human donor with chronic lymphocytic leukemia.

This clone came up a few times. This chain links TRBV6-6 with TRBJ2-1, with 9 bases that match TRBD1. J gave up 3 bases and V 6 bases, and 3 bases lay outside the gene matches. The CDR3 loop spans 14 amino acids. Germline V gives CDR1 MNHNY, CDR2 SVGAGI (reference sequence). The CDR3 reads CASRETGGYNEQFF. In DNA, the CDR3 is TGTGCCAGCAGAGAGACAGGGGGCTACAATGAGCAGTTCTTC.

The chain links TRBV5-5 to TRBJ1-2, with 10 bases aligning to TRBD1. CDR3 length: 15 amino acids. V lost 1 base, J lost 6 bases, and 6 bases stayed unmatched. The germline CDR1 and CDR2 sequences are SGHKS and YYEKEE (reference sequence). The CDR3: CASSLTRQGANGYTF. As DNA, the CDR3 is TGTGCCAGCAGCTTGACGAGACAGGGGGCTAATGGCTACACCTTC.

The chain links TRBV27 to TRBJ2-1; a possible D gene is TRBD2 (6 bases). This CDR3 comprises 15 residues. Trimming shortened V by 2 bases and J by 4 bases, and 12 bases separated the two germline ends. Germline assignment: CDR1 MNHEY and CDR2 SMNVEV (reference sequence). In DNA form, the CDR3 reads TGTGCCAGCAGTTTAATGGCGGGAACGTACAATGAGCAGTTCTTC. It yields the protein CASSLMAGTYNEQFF.

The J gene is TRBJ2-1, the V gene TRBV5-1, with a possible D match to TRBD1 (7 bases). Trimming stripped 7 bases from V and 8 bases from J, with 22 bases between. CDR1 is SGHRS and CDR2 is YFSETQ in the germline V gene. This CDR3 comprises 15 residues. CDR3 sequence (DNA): TGCGCCAGCCAGCGGGTGGAAACAGGGGCCGATGAGCAGTTCTTC. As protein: CASQRVETGADEQFF.

DNA for the CDR3: TGTGCCAGCAGCTTGGCTAGCGGGACAGGCTTGGTTGATACGCAGTATTTT. Protein product: CASSLASGTGLVDTQYF. V and J are TRBV5-6 and TRBJ2-3, with D perhaps TRBD2 (9 bases). The CDR3 contains 17 residues. The V and J ends lost 0 bases and 6 bases respectively, with 20 bases between them. The germline gives CDR1 SGHDT, CDR2 YYEEEE.

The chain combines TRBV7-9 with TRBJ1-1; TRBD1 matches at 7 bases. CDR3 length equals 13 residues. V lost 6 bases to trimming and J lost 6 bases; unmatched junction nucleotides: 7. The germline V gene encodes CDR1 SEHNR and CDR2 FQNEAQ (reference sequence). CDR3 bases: TGTGCCAGCAGACAAGACAGGGACTCTGAAGCTTTCTTT. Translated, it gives CASRQDRDSEAFF.

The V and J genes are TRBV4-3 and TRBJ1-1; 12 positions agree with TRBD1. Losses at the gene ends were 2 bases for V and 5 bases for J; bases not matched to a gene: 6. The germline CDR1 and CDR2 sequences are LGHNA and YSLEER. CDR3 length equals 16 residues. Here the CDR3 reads CASSQHRGQGATEAFF. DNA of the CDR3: TGCGCCAGCAGCCAACATCGGGGACAGGGGGCGACTGAAGCTTTCTTT.

CDR3 amino acids: CASRRDSLFSEKLFF. CDR3 nucleotides: TGTGCCAGCAGACGGGACAGCTTGTTCAGTGAAAAACTGTTTTTT. The chain combines TRBV27 with TRBJ1-4; 7 bases map to TRBD1. This CDR3 is built from 15 residues. CDR1 MNHEY and CDR2 SMNVEV come from the germline V gene (reference sequence). J lost 7 bases, V lost 6 bases, and 11 bases had no gene match.

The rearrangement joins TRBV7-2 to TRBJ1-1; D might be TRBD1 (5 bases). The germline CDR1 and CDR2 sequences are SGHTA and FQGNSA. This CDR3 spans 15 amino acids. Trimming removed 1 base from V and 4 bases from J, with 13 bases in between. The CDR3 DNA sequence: TGTGCCAGCAGCTTAGTATTCCAGGGCGGCACTGAAGCTTTCTTT. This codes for CASSLVFQGGTEAFF.

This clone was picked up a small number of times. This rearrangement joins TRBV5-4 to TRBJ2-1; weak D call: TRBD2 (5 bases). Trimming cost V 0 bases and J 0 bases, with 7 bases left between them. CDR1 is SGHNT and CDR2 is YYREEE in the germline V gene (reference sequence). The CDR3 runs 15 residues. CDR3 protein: CASSLEAVSYNEQFF. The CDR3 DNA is TGTGCCAGCAGCTTGGAAGCGGTCTCCTACAATGAGCAGTTCTTC.

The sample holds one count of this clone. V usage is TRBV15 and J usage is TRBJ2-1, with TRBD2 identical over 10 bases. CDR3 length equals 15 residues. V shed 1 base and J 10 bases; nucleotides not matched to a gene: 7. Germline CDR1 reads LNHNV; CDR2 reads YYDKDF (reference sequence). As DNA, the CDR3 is TGTGCCACCAGCAGAGCCTCTAGCGGGAGCGTCGAGCAGTTCTTC. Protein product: CATSRASSGSVEQFF.

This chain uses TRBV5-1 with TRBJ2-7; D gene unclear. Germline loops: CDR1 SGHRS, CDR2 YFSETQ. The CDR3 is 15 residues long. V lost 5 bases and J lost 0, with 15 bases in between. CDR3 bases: TGCGCCAGCAGGCTACGTGACGGAAGCTCCTACGAGCAGTACTTC. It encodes CASRLRDGSSYEQYF.

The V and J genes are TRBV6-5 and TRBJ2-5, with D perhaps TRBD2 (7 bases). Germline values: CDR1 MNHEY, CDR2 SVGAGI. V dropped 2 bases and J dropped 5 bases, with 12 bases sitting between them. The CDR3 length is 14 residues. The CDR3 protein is CASSYGGGLETQYF. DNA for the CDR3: TGTGCCAGCAGTTACGGCGGGGGCCTGGAGACCCAGTACTTC.